This TCR beta chain was recorded in a study of blood T cell repertoires in COVID-19. At the level of the study: T cells, B-cell-depleted T cells, or PBMCs provided the cDNA or gDNA that served as material.

This clone was recorded once. Per the original data handling: For nucleated cells, counts were estimated from reference gene primer amplification. The method was immunoSEQ multiplex PCR; TCRdb's version includes in-frame clones alone and lacks a portion of them. V and J calls and clone size are as listed in that table; D and trimming were resolved from the DNA. The sample records more than 140,000 clones, around 83% being singletons. Sequenced material: peripheral blood. This receptor was obtained from a human donor in a cohort sampled during active COVID-19.

The CDR3 bases are TGTGCCACCAGCAGAGACCAGGGGTTGAACACTGAAGCTTTCTTT. This encodes CATSRDQGLNTEAFF. The gene calls are TRBV15 and TRBJ1-1, with a possible D match to TRBD1 (6 bases). This CDR3 has 15 residues. Trimming shortened V by 0 bases and J by 0 bases, and 8 bases separated the two germline ends. The germline CDR1 and CDR2 sequences are LNHNV and YYDKDF (reference sequence). The full variable domain, completed using reference TRBV15 and TRBJ1-1, is DAMVIQNPRYQVTQFGKPVTLSCSQTLNHNVMYWYQQKSSQAPKLLFHYYDKDFNNEADTPDNFQSRRPNTSFCFLDIRSPGLGDTAMYLCATSRDQGLNTEAFFGQGTRLTVV.